This is a list of T cell receptor beta chains from one sample in a study of metastatic and nonmetastatic thyroid tumors. MiXCR reprocessed the PCR reads for TCRdb. The sample includes 53,000 or so clones, roughly 20% of them seen just once. The sample comprised blood. These receptors came from a female donor with papillary thyroid cancer or a benign thyroid nodule (not recorded which). Some clones in this sample may be carry-over from other donors' samples. Both conserved end residues are part of each CDR3. The D gene is left open where the match is weak. Rows may omit the clone size; those that give it use once, few, many or a size class.

>-|many|TRBV20-1|TRBJ2-7
TGCAGTGCGGTAGGGGGGACAAGACCCTACGAGCAGTACTTC
CSAVGGTRPYEQYF
>-|few|TRBV10-3|TRBJ2-3
TGTGCCATCAGTGAGTTACCTAGCACAGATACGCAGTATTTT
CAISELPSTDTQYF
>TRBD1|many|TRBV12-5|TRBJ1-3
TGTGCTAGTGGTCCAGGACAGGGGGTTCACTCTGGAAACACCATATATTTT
CASGPGQGVHSGNTIYF
>-|many|TRBV19|TRBJ2-6
TGTGCCAGTAGCAGAGGAGGCTCTGGGGCCAACGTCCTGACTTTC
CASSRGGSGANVLTF
>-|-|TRBV6-4|TRBJ2-1
TGTGCCAGCTGTGACCTCAGGGGGGGATCCTGCAATGAGCAGTTCTTC
CASCDLRGGSCNEQFF
>TRBD1|many|TRBV12-3/TRBV12-4|TRBJ1-1
TGTGCCAGCAGGCGCCAGGGGGGGAGCACTGAAGCTTTCTTT
CASRRQGGSTEAFF
>-|-|TRBV7-7|TRBJ2-3
TGTGCTAGCAGCTTAGCGACATGGAGTTCAGATACGCATTATTTT
CASSLATWSSDTHYF
>-|many|TRBV5-1|TRBJ2-7
TGCGCCAGCAGCTTGTCAGAGGGCGACGAGCAGTACTTC
CASSLSEGDEQYF
>-|many|TRBV28|TRBJ2-7
TGTGCCAGCAGTTTGGGGGACGCGTACGAGCAGTACTTC
CASSLGDAYEQYF
>-|-|TRBV6-2/TRBV6-3|TRBJ2-7
TGTGCCAGCCCTGAGGAAAAGGCTGGAGAGCAGTACTTC
CASPEEKAGEQYF
>-|many|TRBV18|TRBJ1-5
TGTGCCAGCTCAGGCAGCTTGGATCAGCCCCAGCATTTT
CASSGSLDQPQHF